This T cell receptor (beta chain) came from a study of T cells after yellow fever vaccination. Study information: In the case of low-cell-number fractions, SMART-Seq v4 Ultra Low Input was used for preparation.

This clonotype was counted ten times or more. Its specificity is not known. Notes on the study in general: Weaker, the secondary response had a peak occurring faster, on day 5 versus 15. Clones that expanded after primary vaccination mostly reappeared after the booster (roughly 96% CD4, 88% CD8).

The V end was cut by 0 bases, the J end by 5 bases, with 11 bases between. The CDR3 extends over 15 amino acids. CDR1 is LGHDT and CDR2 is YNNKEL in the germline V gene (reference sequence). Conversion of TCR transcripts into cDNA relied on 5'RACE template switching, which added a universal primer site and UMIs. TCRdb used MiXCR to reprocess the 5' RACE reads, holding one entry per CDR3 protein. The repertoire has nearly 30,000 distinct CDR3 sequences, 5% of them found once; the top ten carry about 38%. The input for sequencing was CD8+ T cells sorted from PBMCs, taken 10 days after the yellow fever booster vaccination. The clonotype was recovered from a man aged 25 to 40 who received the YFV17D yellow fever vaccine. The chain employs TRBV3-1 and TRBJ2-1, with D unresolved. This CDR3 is CASSQDYVRDNEQFF. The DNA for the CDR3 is TGTGCCAGCAGCCAAGATTATGTACGTGACAATGAGCAGTTCTTC.